This T cell receptor beta chain was obtained from a study of cytomegalovirus exposure and HLA in healthy donors. As concerns this clone: At one end, the junction sequence differs from germline, possibly due to a read error.

The study ran its PCR with 60 Vbeta and 13 Jbeta primers. The table came from immunoSEQ multiplex PCR; TCRdb's copy has only in-frame clones and leaves some out. Here the sample spans about 220,000 clones, about 80% being singletons. CDR1 is SEHNR, CDR2 FQNEAQ, per germline (reference sequence). The CDR3 consists of 14 residues. The chain is built from TRBV7-9 and TRBJ1-2; D possibly corresponds to TRBD1 (6 bases). The sequenced sample consisted of PBMCs. This receptor was obtained from a woman in her thirties or forties in good health and CMV-seropositive. The CDR3 spells CSSSSYTGLDGYTF. CDR3 nucleotide sequence: TGTTCCAGCAGCTCCTACACAGGGCTTGATGGCTACACCTTC.